The 20 T cell receptor beta chains given below trace back to one sample, sequenced in a study of response to subunit inactivated influenza vaccine. TCRdb itself ran the RT-PCR reads through MiXCR, one entry per CDR3 protein. The data show about 700,000 distinct CDR3 sequences, roughly 14% seen once. The sample was PBMCs from blood, taken about 14 days before vaccination. These receptors were collected from a man aged 50-59 years who received an inactivated influenza vaccine.

The chain combines TRBV29-1 with TRBJ2-1; unclear D gene. Trimming left V 8 bases short and J 3 bases short, with 17 bases between. Per germline, CDR1 SQVTM and CDR2 ANQGSEA. This CDR3 contains 14 residues. The CDR3 region has the DNA TGCAGCTTTCCCCCCAAAGGGTACTACAATGAGCAGTTCTTC. Encoded protein: CSFPPKGYYNEQFF.

This clonotype was seen a handful of times. The chain carries TRBV12-3 or TRBV12-4 and TRBJ2-5; D gene ambiguous. CDR3 length: 13 amino acids. Deletions cut 5 bases from V and 4 bases from J, with 11 bases between. The CDR3 DNA reads TGTGCCAGCAGTCAGGACGGATCAGAGACCCAGTACTTC. It yields the protein CASSQDGSETQYF.

In its sample, this clonotype was seen a few times. CDR3 protein: CSARDITSGRRYTGELFF. CDR3 bases: TGCAGTGCTAGAGACATTACTAGCGGGAGGAGGTACACCGGGGAGCTGTTTTTT. This chain connects TRBV20-1 to TRBJ2-2, with 12 positions matching TRBD2. The CDR3 has 18 amino acids. The germline CDR1 and CDR2 sequences are DFQATT and SNEGSKA (reference sequence). The V segment lost 0 bases and the J segment 3 bases; nucleotides outside the gene matches: 8.

The table lists this clonotype with a few counts. An end of the junction differs from the germline gene, which may be a read error. The rearrangement uses TRBV7-6 and TRBJ2-7; TRBD1 matches 8 bases. Germline values: CDR1 SGHVS, CDR2 FNYEAQ. The CDR3 is made up of 15 amino acids. Here the CDR3 DNA reads TGTGCCAGCAGCCTAGCTACAGGGGGGACAGGCGAGCAGTACTTC. Translation: CASSLATGGTGEQYF.

This clonotype was observed a few times. The rearrangement joins TRBV20-1 to TRBJ2-7, with D perhaps matching TRBD1 (5 bases). Germline V CDR1 and CDR2: DFQATT, SNEGSKA (reference sequence). The V end lost 4 bases, the J end lost 7 bases, and 14 bases lay between the germline ends. This CDR3 is built from 12 residues. The chain's CDR3 is CSATDQQAEQYF. CDR3 DNA: TGCAGTGCTACCGACCAACAGGCTGAGCAGTACTTC.

The J gene is TRBJ2-3, the V gene TRBV6-1; no reliable D call. The CDR3 extends over 15 amino acids. The V end lost 4 bases, the J end lost 1 base, and 12 bases lay between the germline ends. CDR1 MNHNS and CDR2 SASEGT come from the germline V gene. CDR3 sequence reads: CASSAPGRGTDTQYF. Here the CDR3 DNA reads TGTGCCAGCAGTGCTCCGGGTCGGGGCACAGATACGCAGTATTTT.

The genes are TRBV12-3 or TRBV12-4 and TRBJ1-6; a possible D gene is TRBD1 (6 bases). V was cut by 6 bases and J by 0 bases, with 15 bases left in between. The CDR3 runs to 17 residues. CDR3 loop: CASRDDRSTSYNSPLHF. In nucleotides, the CDR3 is TGTGCCAGCAGGGATGACAGGTCGACCTCCTATAATTCACCCCTCCACTTT.

At least ten counts were recorded for this clonotype. The chain recombines TRBV10-3 with TRBJ2-3; 7 bases match TRBD1. CDR1 and CDR2 (germline): ENHRY, SYGVKD. This CDR3 spans 14 amino acids. The trim removed 10 bases at V and 3 bases at J, leaving 10 bases unmatched. CDR3 nucleotides: TGTGCCACCTTTCACAGGGGTAGTACAGATACGCAGTATTTT. It yields the protein CATFHRGSTDTQYF.

This clonotype was found a few times. The rearrangement links TRBV5-1 to TRBJ2-2, with D perhaps matching TRBD1 (6 bases). In germline, CDR1 is SGHRS, CDR2 YFSETQ. The CDR3 is 15 residues long. V shed 4 bases and J shed 1 base, with 11 bases lying between them. DNA of the CDR3: TGCGCCAGCAGCGCGGACAGCCTGAACACCGGGGAGCTGTTTTTT. It encodes CASSADSLNTGELFF.

V is TRBV11-1 and J is TRBJ2-7; 11 bases are a match to TRBD2. This CDR3 contains 18 residues. J lost 3 bases, V lost 5 bases, and 15 bases had no gene match. Germline CDR1 is SGHAT and CDR2 is FQDESV (reference sequence). This CDR3 reads CASSPGLAGGPQHYEQYF. The CDR3 DNA sequence: TGTGCCAGCAGCCCCGGCCTAGCGGGAGGCCCCCAACACTACGAGCAGTACTTC.

This clonotype showed up just a few times. CDR3 sequence: CASSSGTSNSYNEQFF. The CDR3 nucleotides are TGTGCCAGCAGCTCAGGGACGTCTAACTCCTACAATGAGCAGTTCTTC. This chain joins TRBV5-8 and TRBJ2-1, with D perhaps given as TRBD1 or TRBD2 (5 bases each). Trimming cost V 3 bases and J 0 bases, with 13 bases left between them. Germline V lookup: CDR1 SGHTS, CDR2 YDEGEE. There are 16 residues in the CDR3.

This clonotype appeared a few times. The chain employs TRBV12-3 or TRBV12-4 and TRBJ2-1, with TRBD2 matching over 16 bases. The junction had 2 bases not matched to a gene; V was cut back by 0 bases and J by 9 bases. The length of the CDR3 is 16 residues. This CDR3 is CASSLAGTSGGAEQFF. CDR3 nucleotide sequence: TGTGCCAGCAGTTTAGCTGGGACTAGCGGGGGGGCTGAGCAGTTCTTC.

This clonotype was counted many times. The chain employs TRBV12-3 or TRBV12-4 and TRBJ2-7; D may correspond to TRBD1 or TRBD2 (5 bases each). This CDR3 is built from 13 residues. V dropped 3 bases and J dropped 5 bases, with 11 bases sitting between them. CDR3 protein: CASSLRDVHEQYF. The CDR3 nucleotides read TGTGCCAGCAGTTTGAGGGACGTCCACGAGCAGTACTTC.

In its sample, this clonotype was seen many times. The chain couples TRBV7-2 to TRBJ2-5; 7 nucleotides align to TRBD1. Germline assignment: CDR1 SGHTA and CDR2 FQGNSA. J was trimmed by 5 bases and V by 5 bases; bases with no gene match: 11. This CDR3 contains 15 residues. The CDR3, as DNA: TGTGCCAGCAGCCCGCAGACAGGGATGGGGGAGACCCAGTACTTC. Its protein is CASSPQTGMGETQYF.

This clonotype appeared a few times. The V gene is TRBV20-1, the J gene TRBJ2-7; 9 positions agree with TRBD1. CDR3 length: 15 amino acids. Per the germline V gene, CDR1 is DFQATT and CDR2 is SNEGSKA (reference sequence). V shed 5 bases, J shed 3 bases, and the junction held 11 bases outside the gene matches. The CDR3 reads CSASPSGTGNYEQYF. Written as DNA, the CDR3 is TGCAGTGCTTCACCCTCCGGGACAGGGAACTACGAGCAGTACTTC.

This clonotype was recorded a few times. The CDR3 loop is CASSEVSTPDTQYF. The CDR3 region has the DNA TGTGCCAGCAGTGAAGTTTCAACCCCAGATACGCAGTATTTT. The chain couples TRBV6-1 to TRBJ2-3, with D uncertain. V was trimmed by 1 base and J by 4 bases, leaving 9 bases between them. The CDR3 extends over 14 amino acids. The germline V gene encodes CDR1 MNHNS and CDR2 SASEGT.

This clonotype was observed at least ten times. J is TRBJ1-5 and V is TRBV3-1; D gene ambiguous. The CDR3 has 13 amino acids. Trimming pared 3 bases from V and 11 bases from J, leaving 14 bases between. Germline CDR1 and CDR2: LGHDT and YNNKEL (reference sequence). The CDR3 is CASSQSPGSSQHF. In DNA form, the CDR3 reads TGTGCCAGCAGCCAGTCTCCGGGTTCTTCCCAGCATTTT.

This clonotype occurred a few times. This chain links TRBV10-1 with TRBJ2-5, with a tentative D call TRBD2 (6 bases). The CDR3 is 13 amino acids. V lost 4 bases to trimming and J lost 4 bases, with 10 bases between them. The germline CDR1 and CDR2 sequences are WNHNN and SYGVQD (reference sequence). The CDR3 sequence is CASSVTRGETQYF. CDR3 in DNA: TGCGCCAGCAGTGTGACTAGGGGAGAGACCCAGTACTTC.

V and J are TRBV11-2 and TRBJ1-3, with a possible D match to TRBD1 (6 bases). The V and J ends lost 3 bases and 0 bases respectively, with 12 bases between them. This CDR3 region has 16 residues. The germline V gene has CDR1 SGHAT and CDR2 FQNNGV. CDR3 region: CASSFLQGLSGNTIYF. CDR3 DNA: TGTGCCAGCAGCTTCTTACAGGGACTCTCTGGAAACACCATATATTTT.

The CDR3 DNA sequence: TGTGCCAGCGTAATTACGGGGGATCCCTACAATGAGCAGTTCTTC. It codes for CASVITGDPYNEQFF. The chain employs TRBV7-2 and TRBJ2-1; D is possibly TRBD2 (6 bases). The V end was cut by 8 bases, the J end by 2 bases, with 16 bases between. This CDR3 comprises 15 residues. Germline V lookup: CDR1 SGHTA, CDR2 FQGNSA.